The rows below give T cell receptor beta chains drawn from one sample of a study of T cells in narcolepsy. Method: immunoSEQ multiplex PCR; TCRdb's copy keeps in-frame clones and lacks some. The sample holds 25,000 to 30,000 clones; around 87% are singletons and the top ten take 0.8% to 0.9%. The sequenced sample was memory (CD45RA-) CD4+ T cells from blood. The receptors originated from a human donor in good health. The CDR3 runs from the conserved cysteine through the conserved F or W. Rows may omit the clone size; those that give it use once, few, many or a size class.

clone size,J gene,V gene,CDR3 protein
NA,TRBJ2-1,TRBV5-8,CASSSPDRATEQFF
NA,TRBJ2-7,TRBV6-5,CASSSGTTIGEQYF
once,TRBJ1-1,TRBV5-5,CASSLQTGVNTEAFF
NA,TRBJ1-5,TRBV5-1,CASSSGTGGDQPQHF
NA,TRBJ2-7,TRBV28,CASSLTGDRVWDEQYF
once,TRBJ1-2,TRBV7-2,CASSQSPGTGFLVGGYTF
NA,TRBJ2-5,TRBV5-4,CASSPRKGIQETQYF
once,TRBJ2-7,TRBV9,CASSVDPGQGTHEQYF
NA,TRBJ2-7,TRBV28,CASSLYSPGQAVGYEQYF
NA,TRBJ1-2,TRBV25-1,CASSPSDSRLYGYTF
NA,TRBJ2-1,TRBV6-1,CASSGAGFGNEQFF
NA,TRBJ2-2,TRBV28,CASSLLAGGPYRELFF
NA,TRBJ2-3,TRBV7-3,CASSPPGLDTQYF
NA,TRBJ2-7,TRBV7-9,CASSLEGQGVYEQYF
NA,TRBJ1-2,TRBV9,CASSVEEGPIYGYTF
NA,TRBJ2-2,TRBV23-1,CASIQRAQSLPGELFF
NA,TRBJ2-1,TRBV5-6,CASSALRDPLYNEQFF
NA,TRBJ1-3,TRBV30,CAWSVGDVSGNTIYF
NA,TRBJ1-1,TRBV11-2,CASSPGRWGDLNTEAFF
NA,TRBJ1-2,TRBV6-1,CASSEALAGSGYGYTF
NA,TRBJ2-7,TRBV4-1,CASSQDLLGRRYEQYF
NA,TRBJ1-2,TRBV7-2,CASSSPRGHGYTF
NA,TRBJ2-3,TRBV9,CASSPPGGRTDTQYF
NA,TRBJ2-3,TRBV11-3,CASGLRSTDTQYF
NA,TRBJ2-3,TRBV15,CATSTTLYRDKGTSRDTQYF
NA,TRBJ1-2,TRBV16,CASSPRRGQRGYTF
NA,TRBJ2-3,TRBV29-1,CSVEKTKHTDTQYF
NA,TRBJ1-6,TRBV15,CATSRDPAGSSYNSPLHF
NA,TRBJ1-2,TRBV2,CASRPDSYGYTF
NA,TRBJ2-7,TRBV5-1,CASSWTSGLSSYEQYF
few,TRBJ2-7,TRBV5-6,CASSLGGPYEQYF
NA,TRBJ2-3,TRBV5-6,CASSPLGGGTDTQYF
NA,TRBJ1-2,TRBV5-1,CASSLGALTGQPNYGYTF
NA,TRBJ2-5,TRBV10-3,CAIKDAQTQYF
NA,TRBJ1-6,TRBV21-1,CASREWHIHHNSPLHF
NA,TRBJ2-7,TRBV4-2,CASSPGSVALYEQYF
NA,TRBJ2-7,TRBV6-6,CASSFGLAGGRHEQYF
NA,TRBJ1-5,TRBV6-1,CASVGGNNQPQHF
NA,TRBJ1-6,TRBV4-2,CASSQANRGLSYNSPLHF
NA,TRBJ2-3,TRBV27,CASRTGGPWNTQYF
NA,TRBJ2-7,TRBV30,CAWSLSAVRSYEQYF